This T cell receptor (beta chain) was observed in a study of technical replicates of blood from several donors. Using immunoSEQ multiplex PCR, the repertoire was profiled, and TCRdb retains in-frame clones only, with some absent. The sample yields tens of thousands of clones, roughly 96% seen once. V lost 1 base and J lost 10, with 8 bases in between. The germline gives CDR1 MNHNS, CDR2 SASEGT. The CDR3 loop spans 12 amino acids. The sequenced material came from T cells isolated from PBMCs. This chain links TRBV6-1 with TRBJ2-1; D is undetermined. The TCR comes from a human donor in good health. The CDR3 coding sequence is TGTGCCAGCAGTGAAGGGTGGCGGGAGCAGTTCTTC. Amino acid sequence: CASSEGWREQFF.